This T cell receptor beta chain emerged from a study of post-analysis software for immune sequencing data. The study's findings and limits: A few TRBV segments occurring more often in patients than controls included TRBV5-6, TRBV5-1 and TRBV20-1.

Prepared TCR beta cDNA libraries contained unique molecular identifiers. TCRdb analysed the PCR reads with MiXCR anew, one entry per CDR3 protein. The profile covers roughly 670,000 distinct CDR3 sequences, with roughly three fifths appearing a single time and around 10% taken by the ten largest. In the case of this clonotype: Its antigen remains unknown.

The germline V gene has CDR1 MNHEY and CDR2 SVGAGI. V was pared by 5 bases and J by 4 bases, with 12 bases of the junction left unmatched. The CDR3 has 16 amino acids. Material for sequencing was blood. The receptor's source is a girl aged 2-15 years with multiple sclerosis. This sequence joins TRBV6-5 and TRBJ2-5; 8 nucleotides agree with TRBD1. CDR3 nucleotides: TGTGCCAGCAGTCAGTCGACAGGGGAGAACCTAGAGACCCAGTACTTC. It codes for CASSQSTGENLETQYF.